This is a list of T cell receptor beta chains from one sample in a study of T-cell memory formation after mild COVID-19. TCRdb re-called the 5' RACE reads through MiXCR, storing one row per CDR3 protein. The sample yields 300,000 to 400,000 distinct CDR3 sequences, about 15% seen once. The sequencing sample was made of PBMCs or a T cell subset sorted from them (not recorded which). All receptors come from a man aged 18 to 35 who had mild COVID-19 (a few samples of this study predate the infection). Cell type and time point are not known. Each CDR3 is given with its conserved first and last residue. The D gene is left open where the match is weak. Only some rows state a clone size, as once, few, many or a class for expanded clones.

size | D | J | V | CDR3 | DNA
. | TRBD2 | TRBJ2-3 | TRBV7-3 | CASSASGLAGGWGTDTQYF | TGTGCCAGCAGCGCATCCGGACTAGCGGGGGGCTGGGGCACAGATACGCAGTATTTT
. | . | TRBJ2-3 | TRBV20-1 | CSARATDTQYF | TGCAGTGCTAGAGCCACAGATACGCAGTATTTT
many | TRBD2 | TRBJ2-1 | TRBV5-1 | CASSLAKRGDSWEQFF | TGCGCCAGCAGCTTGGCCAAGCGGGGGGACTCCTGGGAGCAGTTCTTC
. | . | TRBJ2-1 | TRBV12-3/TRBV12-4 | CASRNHRSSYNEQFF | TGTGCCAGCAGAAATCACAGGAGCTCCTACAATGAGCAGTTCTTC
. | TRBD1 | TRBJ2-3 | TRBV24-1 | CATSDFDRAMGPDTQYF | TGTGCCACCAGTGATTTTGACAGGGCAATGGGACCAGATACGCAGTATTTT
few | TRBD2 | TRBJ2-2 | TRBV7-9 | CASSLPPAGRGTGELFF | TGTGCCAGCAGCTTACCCCCAGCGGGGCGAGGCACCGGGGAGCTGTTTTTT
. | . | TRBJ2-3 | TRBV28 | CAIAWAGRPGDTQYF | TGTGCCATTGCTTGGGCGGGCCGTCCCGGGGATACGCAGTATTTT
. | . | TRBJ1-1 | TRBV6-2/TRBV6-3 | CASSSALGAFF | TGTGCCAGCAGTTCAGCTCTAGGGGCTTTCTTT
many | TRBD1 | TRBJ2-5 | TRBV27 | CASRPYWGQDQETQYF | TGTGCCAGCAGACCATATTGGGGACAGGACCAAGAGACCCAGTACTTC
few | TRBD1 | TRBJ2-5 | TRBV5-5 | CASSLGGTGLETQYF | TGTGCCAGCAGCTTGGGAGGGACAGGGCTTGAGACCCAGTACTTC
. | . | TRBJ1-2 | TRBV29-1 | CSATQGSYGYTF | TGCAGCGCAACCCAAGGGAGCTATGGCTACACCTTC
few | . | TRBJ1-1 | TRBV4-1 | CASSQPTRRGWTEAFF | TGCGCCAGCAGCCAGCCAACCCGCAGGGGATGGACTGAAGCTTTCTTT
. | . | TRBJ2-3 | TRBV5-1 | CASSRDPPPVTDTQYF | TGCGCCAGCAGCCGCGACCCCCCGCCGGTCACAGATACGCAGTATTTT
. | TRBD2 | TRBJ2-5 | TRBV10-3 | CAISPSGGAVETQYF | TGTGCCATCAGTCCTAGCGGGGGGGCCGTGGAGACCCAGTACTTC
. | . | TRBJ1-5 | TRBV6-2/TRBV6-3 | CASSRQGYQPQHF | TGTGCCAGCAGTCGGCAGGGGTACCAGCCCCAGCATTTT
. | TRBD2 | TRBJ2-3 | TRBV7-2 | CASSLDPSLAGGRAQYF | TGTGCCAGCAGCTTAGACCCCTCCCTAGCGGGGGGGAGGGCGCAGTATTTT
. | . | TRBJ1-6 | TRBV3-1 | CASSQINSPLHF | TGTGCCAGCAGCCAGATTAATTCACCCCTCCACTTT
few | . | TRBJ2-7 | TRBV7-2 | CASSLVGGRQYEQYF | TGTGCCAGCAGCTTAGTCGGCGGTCGTCAGTACGAGCAGTACTTC
. | TRBD1 | TRBJ1-3 | TRBV2 | CASSEQGAVGNTIYF | TGTGCCAGCAGTGAACAGGGGGCTGTCGGAAACACCATATATTTT
. | . | TRBJ1-6 | TRBV7-9 | CASSSEGTWDPLHF | TGTGCCAGCAGCTCCGAGGGGACGTGGGATCCCCTCCACTTT
. | . | TRBJ2-7 | TRBV5-5 | CASSGTDRYEQYF | TGTGCCAGCAGCGGAACAGACCGCTACGAGCAGTACTTC
. | . | TRBJ1-5 | TRBV13 | CASSLGMGDQPQHF | TGTGCCAGCAGCTTAGGGATGGGTGATCAGCCCCAGCATTTT
few | . | TRBJ2-2 | TRBV20-1 | CSARGGNTGELFF | TGCAGTGCTAGAGGGGGTAACACCGGGGAGCTGTTTTTT